This T cell receptor beta chain was retrieved from a study of cytomegalovirus exposure and HLA in healthy donors. This clone has just one count. J was trimmed by 6 bases and V by 6 bases; bases with no gene match: 6. This CDR3 has 15 residues. Germline V gene sequence: CDR1 MNHEY, CDR2 SMNVEV (reference sequence). The PCR was carried out with 60 Vbeta primers and 13 Jbeta primers. Clones were sequenced by immunoSEQ multiplex PCR, and TCRdb holds only the in-frame ones, with some missing. The top ten clones hold roughly 6.2% of a sample with over 110,000 clones, about four fifths of them seen once. The sequencing sample was made of PBMCs. The chain joins TRBV27 to TRBJ2-3; the match to TRBD2 covers 13 bases. This clonotype was obtained from a woman between 35 and 50 years old in good health and CMV-seropositive. The CDR3 DNA sequence: TGTGCCAGCAGCCCAGGACTAGCGGGAGAGGATACGCAGTATTTT. Translating it yields CASSPGLAGEDTQYF.